This entry features one TCR beta chain sequence. No cognate antigen has been identified for it. No base qualities exist here, and no much larger clone lies one base off it. TCRbeta CDR3 regions were amplified from genomic DNA using the immunoSEQ Assay, a bias-controlled multiplex PCR. As for the authors' bioinformatics: The number of nucleated cells in each sample was estimated by amplification of reference gene primers within the assay. Sequence reads were collapsed and filtered to measure the absolute abundance of every unique TCRbeta CDR3 rearrangement. Productive Simpson clonality was computed per sample as the square root of Simpson's diversity index over productive rearrangements. Sourced from immuneACCESS, this table was stored by TCRdb with only in-frame sequences that have V and J called. A share of the clones is absent; for the studies checked, an unresolved V gene accounts for under half, and the remainder has no known explanation. The V and J calls and clone size come from that table; D and trimming were worked out from the DNA. The sample table lists around 160,000 clones, more than 70% of them with a count of one. The ten top clones hold about 2.8% of the sample.

The data were obtained in a study of blood T cell repertoires in COVID-19 (dated by TCRdb to about 2020). Background on the whole study: Collaborator samples came from the United States, Italy and Spain and covered acute and convalescent phases of COVID-19. The material from the prospective study consisted of cDNA or gDNA derived from T cells, B-cell-depleted T cells, or PBMCs. The dataset comprised deeply sampled blood TCRbeta repertoires from subjects exposed to, actively infected with, or recovered from COVID-19. The repertoires were released in a freely available public database intended as a resource for research on the immune response to SARS-CoV-2. Samples came from the ongoing ImmuneRACE study (first 160 participants) plus 1,254 subjects from 6 global collaborators. Nearly every sample came with metadata listing a de-identified subject ID, COVID-19 status, age in years and sex. Where available, HLA class I and class II types were obtained from metadata supplied by the sample provider rather than from assay-based typing.

What the work shows at the level of the full study, not this receptor alone: How much clinical and demographic metadata was included differed by source and by participant, and the metadata was provided uncurated.

The collaborating institutions used their own protocols to collect whole blood in K2EDTA tubes. For TCRbeta analysis, collaborators shipped samples in one of three forms: frozen whole blood, isolated PBMCs, or DNA extracted from either of those sample types. Sequences were obtained from peripheral blood. This TCR derives from a man aged 55 to 70 with acute or convalescent COVID-19.

At the DNA level, the sequence is TGTGCCAGCAGCCGAATCGGGACTAGCGGGGGTTACAATGAGCAGTTCTTC. This translates into CASSRIGTSGGYNEQFF. Recombination joined TRBV7-9 with TRBJ2-1, with 14 bases in between that match TRBD2. The CDR3 numbers 17 residues from cysteine through phenylalanine. The kept DNA is CDR3 alone, 51 bases in frame from the first base. V ends up 5 bases short and J 4 bases short, with an unmatched junction base count of 7. The germline V gene (reference sequence) specifies SEHNR as CDR1 and FQNEAQ as CDR2.